This TCR beta chain is drawn from a study of T cell responses to AZD1222 COVID-19 vaccine. Findings and limits, study-wide: Clonal diversity may have been underestimated in mostly white British donors. Scientists sampled the repertoires only once the peak T cell response had passed.

TCRdb's copy holds only in-frame clones and misses some; the assay was immunoSEQ multiplex PCR. The table has roughly 91,000 clones, about 85% seen once. The CDR3 length is 12 residues. Trimming took 6 bases from V and 5 from J, leaving 8 bases between them. About this clone itself: What it recognizes is unknown.

The sequence was collected from an adult in good health. This chain connects TRBV12-3 or TRBV12-4 to TRBJ1-5; D gene ambiguous. Sequencing used peripheral blood, obtained on day 0 of AZD1222 vaccination. CDR3 sequence: CASSRQDQPQHF. CDR3 coding DNA: TGTGCCAGCAGCCGGCAAGATCAGCCCCAGCATTTT.